The entry below describes one TCR beta chain. This record belongs to a study of technical replicates of blood from several donors. Some clones are missing from TCRdb's copy, which holds only in-frame ones; the method was immunoSEQ multiplex PCR. The repertoire holds about 97,000 clones, with 85% to 95% as singletons. Input material: T cells isolated from PBMCs. This TCR came from a human donor in good health.

CDR3 loop: CAISSGTGTYGYTF. The CDR3 DNA reads as TGTGCCATCAGTTCCGGGACAGGGACCTATGGCTACACCTTC. The V gene is TRBV10-3, the J gene TRBJ1-2; 9 nucleotides match TRBD1. The length of the CDR3 is 14 residues. The germline V gene has CDR1 ENHRY and CDR2 SYGVKD. The trim removed 5 bases at V and 4 bases at J, leaving 5 bases unmatched.